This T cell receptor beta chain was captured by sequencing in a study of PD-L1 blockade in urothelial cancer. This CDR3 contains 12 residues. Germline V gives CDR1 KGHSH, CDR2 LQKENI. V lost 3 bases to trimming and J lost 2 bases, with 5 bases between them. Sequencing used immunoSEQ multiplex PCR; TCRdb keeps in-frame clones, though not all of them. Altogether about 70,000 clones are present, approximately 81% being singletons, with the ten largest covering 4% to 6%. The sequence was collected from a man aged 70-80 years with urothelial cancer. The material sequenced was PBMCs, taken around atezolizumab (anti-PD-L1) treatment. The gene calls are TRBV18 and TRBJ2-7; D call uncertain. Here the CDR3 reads CASSPTTYEQYF. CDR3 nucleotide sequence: TGTGCCAGCTCACCTACAACCTACGAGCAGTACTTC. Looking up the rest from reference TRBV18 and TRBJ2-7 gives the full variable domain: NAGVMQNPRHLVRRRGQEARLRCSPMKGHSHVYWYRQLPEEGLKFMVYLQKENIIDESGMPKERFSAEFPKEGPSILRIQQVVRGDSAAYFCASSPTTYEQYFGPGTRLTVT.